This TCR beta chain stems from a study of identical twins. The CDR3 consists of 15 residues. Trimming took off 4 bases at V and 5 bases at J, with 18 bases between the two ends. Germline CDR1 LGHNA, CDR2 YNFKEQ. From the 5' RACE reads, TCRdb called clonotypes with MiXCR, one entry per CDR3 protein. This table holds 690,000 or so distinct CDR3 sequences, roughly 6% found once. The chain carries TRBV4-2 and TRBJ2-7; D possibly corresponds to TRBD1 (5 bases). Sequencing input: naive T cells sorted from blood. This TCR derives from a young man in good health. This CDR3 is CASSRLGDKADEQYF. In nucleotides, the CDR3 is TGTGCCAGCAGCCGCCTAGGGGATAAGGCGGACGAGCAGTACTTC.